This T cell receptor (beta chain) emerged from a study of OX40 agonist ivuxolimab in advanced cancers. Study context: Partial responses were recorded for three patients, including one with hepatocellular carcinoma and two with cutaneous melanoma.

The repertoire was sequenced with immunoSEQ multiplex PCR; TCRdb's copy has only in-frame clones and lacks some. The table has about 71,000 clones, roughly 94% seen once. The CDR3 is 17 amino acids. Trimming took 0 bases from V and 5 from J, leaving 20 bases between them. Germline-derived CDR1 and CDR2 are LGHNA and YSLEER. The source of this sequence is an adult with an advanced solid tumor such as melanoma, head and neck, liver or kidney cancer. This rearrangement joins TRBV4-3 to TRBJ2-7, with D perhaps matching TRBD2 (7 bases). The source material was CD4+ or CD8+ T cells sorted from blood, sampled in a trial of the OX40 agonist ivuxolimab. CDR3 nucleotide sequence: TGCGCCAGCAGCCAAGATTATAAAGGGGGGGCCGTGGACGAGCAGTACTTC. Amino acid sequence: CASSQDYKGGAVDEQYF.